Below, 14 T cell receptor beta chains from the same sample are listed, as sequenced in a study of regulatory T cells in long-lasting Graves disease. Time point: persistent/refractory GD, antithyroid drugs over 5 years with positive TRAb. The authors made the TCR library using RNA they extracted from PBMCs. To make TCR beta libraries, researchers used iRepertoire HTBI primers and Arm-PCR of CDR3 regions. TCRdb re-derived calls from the multiplex PCR reads in MiXCR, one entry per CDR3 protein. This sample has about 430,000 distinct CDR3 sequences, with about 21% found just once. The source was peripheral blood mononuclear cells (PBMCs), collected when the disease was refractory, from a patient treated with antithyroid drugs. The receptors were gathered from a female donor with Graves disease.

The sample holds many counts of this clonotype. The V and J genes are TRBV19 and TRBJ2-7; tentatively, D is TRBD1 (6 bases). Germline V lookup: CDR1 LNHDA, CDR2 SQIVND (reference sequence). The CDR3 is 13 residues long. V was shortened by 6 bases and J by 3 bases, with 12 bases between the two germline ends. The CDR3 protein is CASSRDTYYEQYF. CDR3 DNA: TGTGCCAGTAGCCGGGACACCTACTACGAGCAGTACTTC. The complete variable domain, with remaining parts taken from reference TRBV19 and TRBJ2-7, reads DGGITQSPKYLFRKEGQNVTLSCEQNLNHDAMYWYRQDPGQGLRLIYYSQIVNDFQKGDIAEGYSVSREKKESFPLTVTSAQKNPTAFYLCASSRDTYYEQYFGPGTRLTVT.

The CDR3 bases are TGTGCCAGCAGCGCCGGGACTATCAACTTGGAGCAGTACTTC. Protein product: CASSAGTINLEQYF. The chain links TRBV7-9 to TRBJ2-7; 7 nucleotides align to TRBD2. With V trimmed by 5 bases and J by 7 bases, 11 bases remained unmatched. CDR3 length equals 14 residues. Germline V lookup: CDR1 SEHNR, CDR2 FQNEAQ (reference sequence).

The V gene is TRBV6-1, the J gene TRBJ2-2, with 7 bases that match TRBD2. Trimming at V came to 6 bases and at J to 0 bases, leaving 13 bases not matched to a gene. This CDR3 has 18 amino acids. Germline-derived CDR1 and CDR2 are MNHNS and SASEGT. CDR3: CASSPPPAGFANTGELFF. The CDR3 DNA sequence: TGTGCCAGCAGCCCGCCCCCAGCGGGGTTCGCGAACACCGGGGAGCTGTTTTTT.

This clonotype was found many times. This rearrangement joins TRBV20-1 to TRBJ1-2; D may be TRBD1 (6 bases). V lost 3 bases and J lost 5, with 10 bases in between. This CDR3 has 12 amino acids. Germline V gene lookup returns CDR1 DFQATT and CDR2 SNEGSKA (reference sequence). In DNA form, the CDR3 reads TGCAGTGCTAGCCAACAGGGTTATGGCTACACCTTC. Translated: CSASQQGYGYTF.

The table lists this clonotype with a few counts. Here the CDR3 reads CASSVELLYEQYF. In DNA, the CDR3 is TGTGCCAGCAGTGTCGAGCTCCTCTACGAGCAGTACTTC. The V and J genes are TRBV6-1 and TRBJ2-7; no clear D gene. Germline CDR1 and CDR2: MNHNS and SASEGT. V was shortened by 4 bases and J by 3 bases, with 10 bases between the two germline ends. The CDR3 is 13 residues long.

This sequence joins TRBV7-9 and TRBJ1-2; D perhaps matches TRBD1 (5 bases). Trimming took 0 bases from V and 4 from J, leaving 12 bases between them. The CDR3 loop spans 15 amino acids. Germline CDR1 and CDR2: SEHNR and FQNEAQ (reference sequence). The CDR3 loop reads CASSLAGATSYGYTF. CDR3 bases: TGTGCCAGCAGCTTAGCTGGGGCTACTTCCTATGGCTACACCTTC. Full variable domain (remainder filled in from reference TRBV7-9 and TRBJ1-2): DTGVSQNPRHKITKRGQNVTFRCDPISEHNRLYWYRQTLGQGPEFLTYFQNEAQLEKSRLLSDRFSAERPKGSFSTLEIQRTEQGDSAMYLCASSLAGATSYGYTFGSGTRLTVV.

This clonotype was recorded many times. The rearrangement joins TRBV6-5 to TRBJ2-7; 9 bases are shared with TRBD2. Trimming cost V 0 bases and J 2 bases; bases outside gene matches: 2. The length of the CDR3 is 15 residues. The germline gives CDR1 MNHEY, CDR2 SVGAGI. Written as DNA, the CDR3 is TGTGCCAGCAGTTACTCTAGCGGGAGAGCCTACGAGCAGTACTTC. Its translation is CASSYSSGRAYEQYF.

Comments on this clonotype: This clone may be a read error of a much larger clone one base away. No conserved phenylalanine or tryptophan is present at the end of the CDR3, so a read error is the likely explanation. V usage is TRBV28 and J usage is TRBJ2-5, with D unresolved. The ends were cut back, 11 bases at V and 4 bases at J, with 17 bases in the middle. The CDR3 is made up of 13 amino acids. CDR1 and CDR2 (germline): MDHEN, SYDVKM. The CDR3 loop reads CACHPLLGETQYS. The CDR3 DNA reads as TGTGCCTGCCATCCCCTCCTCGGAGAGACCCAGTACTCC.

This clonotype was observed many times. The chain couples TRBV28 to TRBJ2-7; D gene ambiguous. The CDR3 is 14 amino acids. Germline V gene data show CDR1 as MDHEN and CDR2 as SYDVKM. The V end lost 3 bases, the J end lost 6 bases, and 15 bases lay between the germline ends. Here the CDR3 DNA reads TGTGCCAGCAGTTTTTGGCAAACCACGGCCGAGCAGTACTTC. Protein product: CASSFWQTTAEQYF.

Remarks on this clonotype: With a much larger clone just one base away, this may be a read error. V usage is TRBV6-1 and J usage is TRBJ2-3; possible D gene TRBD2, 6 bases. The germline V gene encodes CDR1 MNHNS and CDR2 SASEGT. The V gene lost 7 bases and the J gene lost 0 bases, with 23 bases spanning the gap. The CDR3 is 18 amino acids. The CDR3 bases are TGTGCCAGCACCTACAAAATCAGGAAGGGGACTAGCACAGATACGCAGTATTTT. It encodes CASTYKIRKGTSTDTQYF.

This clonotype was found many times. This chain joins TRBV28 and TRBJ2-7, with D unresolved. Germline V gene data show CDR1 as MDHEN and CDR2 as SYDVKM. There are 13 residues in the CDR3. V dropped 1 base and J dropped 1 base, with 5 bases sitting between them. The CDR3 here is CASSLFRSYEQYF. CDR3 in DNA: TGTGCCAGCAGTTTATTCAGATCCTACGAGCAGTACTTC.

This clonotype occurred a few times. The chain recombines TRBV10-2 with TRBJ2-7; 8 nucleotides align to TRBD1. The CDR3 is made up of 14 amino acids. In germline, CDR1 is WSHSY, CDR2 SAAADI. With 6 bases clipped from V and 5 bases from J, the junction kept 9 bases outside the gene matches. This chain's CDR3 is CASSGTGFPHEQYF. The CDR3 nucleotides are TGCGCCAGCAGCGGGACAGGCTTTCCCCACGAGCAGTACTTC.

This clonotype has just a few counts. The chain recombines TRBV15 with TRBJ2-2; 9 nucleotides agree with TRBD1. V was clipped by 1 base and J by 3 bases; unmatched bases: 6. Germline-derived CDR1 and CDR2 are LNHNV and YYDKDF (reference sequence). This CDR3 contains 17 residues. Written as DNA, the CDR3 is TGTGCCACCAGCAGAGGGAAGGGACAGGGAGACACCGGGGAGCTGTTTTTT. Protein product: CATSRGKGQGDTGELFF.

Ten or more counts support this clonotype. The rearrangement uses TRBV27 and TRBJ1-2, with D possibly TRBD1 on 6 matching bases. Germline V CDR1 and CDR2: MNHEY, SMNVEV (reference sequence). The CDR3 consists of 12 residues. Trimming cost V 6 bases and J 5 bases, with 10 bases left between them. CDR3 nucleotides: TGTGCCAGCAGGAAGGGGGGATATGGCTACACCTTC. This codes for CASRKGGYGYTF.